One and the same sample provided the 7 T cell receptor beta chains below, sequenced in a study of blood T cell repertoires in COVID-19. Assay used: immunoSEQ multiplex PCR; TCRdb lists only in-frame clones, some missing. The sample records about 180,000 clones, about 81% being singletons. The specimen was peripheral blood. All receptors derive from a woman older than 75 with COVID-19, enrolled during active disease.

This chain links TRBV2 with TRBJ2-7; no definite D call. CDR1 SNHLY and CDR2 FYNNEI come from the germline V gene. V gave up 5 bases and J gave up 7 bases, with 15 bases separating them. The CDR3 is 13 amino acids. CDR3 coding DNA: TGTGCCAGCAGTACCCCCCCGGGTATTGAGCAGTACTTC. As protein: CASSTPPGIEQYF.

The CDR3 coding sequence is TGTGCCAGCAGTCTCAAGGGAGGCCCCTATGGCTACACCTTC. Its protein is CASSLKGGPYGYTF. The rearrangement joins TRBV27 to TRBJ1-2; the D is unclear. The CDR3 covers 14 residues. Trimming took off 5 bases at V and 4 bases at J, with 14 bases between the two ends. Germline V CDR1 and CDR2: MNHEY, SMNVEV (reference sequence).

This clone was picked up a small number of times. V is TRBV4-3 and J is TRBJ2-2; D gene ambiguous. The CDR3 is made up of 14 amino acids. V was trimmed by 0 bases and J by 9 bases, leaving 11 bases between them. The V gene's germline CDR1 is LGHNA and CDR2 YSLEER. CDR3 amino acids: CASSQDIRSRELFF. CDR3 nucleotide sequence: TGCGCCAGCAGCCAAGATATCAGGTCCCGGGAGCTGTTTTTT.

The CDR3 region is CASSLFGTSSGYTF. Written as DNA, the CDR3 is TGTGCCAGCAGTTTATTCGGGACAAGTTCTGGCTACACCTTC. V usage is TRBV27 and J usage is TRBJ1-2; D might be TRBD1 (6 bases). The germline CDR1 and CDR2 sequences are MNHEY and SMNVEV (reference sequence). V dropped 1 base and J dropped 7 bases, with 13 bases sitting between them. The CDR3 consists of 14 residues.

The genes are TRBV6-5 and TRBJ1-2; maybe TRBD1 (5 bases). Germline V lookup: CDR1 MNHEY, CDR2 SVGAGI. The germline V and J ends were trimmed by 2 bases and 4 bases, with 14 bases remaining between them. This CDR3 is built from 15 residues. The CDR3 region has the DNA TGTGCCAGCAGTTACCGGGGGTTCGGGGTCTATGGCTACACCTTC. It translates to CASSYRGFGVYGYTF.

This chain uses TRBV28 with TRBJ2-7; D is possibly TRBD1 (5 bases). Trimming stripped 8 bases from V and 1 base from J, with 15 bases between. This CDR3 is built from 14 residues. Per germline, CDR1 MDHEN and CDR2 SYDVKM. CDR3 residues: CASLLSQGSYEQYF. The CDR3 DNA reads TGTGCCAGCCTTTTGTCCCAGGGTTCCTACGAGCAGTACTTC. Full variable domain (remainder filled in from reference TRBV28 and TRBJ2-7): DVKVTQSSRYLVKRTGEKVFLECVQDMDHENMFWYRQDPGLGLRLIYFSYDVKMKEKGDIPEGYSVSREKKERFSLILESASTNQTSMYLCASLLSQGSYEQYFGPGTRLTVT.

On this clone itself: Mismatch with germline at one junction end may stem from a read error. The CDR3 here is CASSDGGTSASHF. The CDR3 coding sequence is TGTGCCAGCAGTGACGGAGGGACTAGCGCTTCCCACTTC. This chain joins TRBV2 and TRBJ2-7; 10 bases fit TRBD2. CDR1 SNHLY and CDR2 FYNNEI come from the germline V gene. This CDR3 region has 13 residues.